The rows below give T cell receptor beta chains drawn from one sample of a study of blood T cell repertoires in COVID-19. Data came from immunoSEQ multiplex PCR; TCRdb stores just in-frame clones and leaves some out. In the table there are about 82,000 clones, about 82% of which are singletons. Input material: peripheral blood. The origin of the receptors is a man of 80 years or more with active or convalescent COVID-19. The CDR3 runs from the conserved cysteine through the conserved F or W. D genes are given only for firm matches. Expanded clones are given a class, and other clones once, few, many or no size at all.

abundance	j_gene	v_gene	d_gene	CDR3aa	CDR3nt
-	TRBJ2-1	TRBV6-9	-	CASSYSLTIRQFF	TGTGCCAGCAGTTATTCCCTGACCATAAGACAATTCTTC
-	TRBJ2-1	TRBV7-9	TRBD2	CASSPVGVAGGQEQFF	TGTGCCAGCAGCCCCGTCGGGGTAGCGGGAGGGCAGGAGCAGTTCTTC
-	TRBJ2-1	TRBV24-1	-	CATSRGGPYNEQFF	TGTGCCACCAGTCGCGGGGGCCCATACAATGAGCAGTTCTTC
-	TRBJ2-5	TRBV10-1	-	CASSEGLQETQYF	TGCGCCAGCAGCGAGGGCCTCCAAGAGACCCAGTACTTC
once	TRBJ2-3	TRBV11-2	-	CASSKGTSGNLQDTQYF	TGTGCCAGCAGCAAGGGAACCAGCGGAAACCTGCAAGATACGCAGTATTTT
-	TRBJ1-1	TRBV28	-	CASRRRARGTEAFF	TGTGCCAGCAGGAGAAGAGCTAGGGGCACTGAAGCTTTCTTT
-	TRBJ2-1	TRBV5-1	TRBD2	CASSLDPGLAIGEQFF	TGCGCCAGCAGCTTGGATCCGGGACTAGCTATAGGTGAGCAGTTCTTC
-	TRBJ2-3	TRBV24-1	TRBD2	CATSDPGLAGPDTQYF	TGTGCCACCAGTGATCCTGGACTAGCGGGACCAGATACGCAGTATTTT
-	TRBJ1-5	TRBV6-1	-	CASSEGQFNQPQHF	TGTGCCAGCAGTGAAGGACAATTCAATCAGCCCCAGCATTTT
-	TRBJ2-5	TRBV3-1/TRBV3-2	TRBD2	CASSQSLAVNQETQYF	TGTGCCAGCAGCCAATCTCTAGCGGTCAACCAAGAGACCCAGTACTTC
-	TRBJ2-1	TRBV5-1	-	CASTQGAGERGEQFF	TGCGCCAGCACCCAGGGGGCGGGAGAGAGGGGTGAGCAGTTCTTC
few	TRBJ1-2	TRBV28	-	CASSLQAGNYGYTF	TGTGCCAGCAGTTTACAGGCCGGAAACTATGGCTACACCTTC
-	TRBJ2-1	TRBV6-2/TRBV6-3	TRBD2	CASSLWVRGSSNEQFF	TGTGCCAGCAGTTTGTGGGTCCGCGGGAGTAGTAATGAGCAGTTCTTC
-	TRBJ1-5	TRBV19	-	CASSIGGGSNQPQHF	TGTGCCAGTAGTATCGGTGGGGGCAGCAATCAGCCCCAGCATTTT
-	TRBJ2-3	TRBV7-2	TRBD2	CASSPWSGGATDTQYF	TGTGCCAGCAGCCCGTGGAGCGGGGGGGCTACAGATACGCAGTATTTT
-	TRBJ2-1	TRBV2	-	CASSEGLASEQFF	TGTGCCAGCAGTGAAGGGCTAGCGAGTGAGCAGTTCTTC
-	TRBJ2-3	TRBV3-1/TRBV3-2	-	CASSQGRPEHGYTQYF	TGTGCCAGCAGCCAAGGCAGGCCTGAGCACGGATATACGCAGTATTTT
-	TRBJ2-3	TRBV19	-	CASSMLGLYDTQYF	TGTGCCAGTAGTATGTTGGGACTGTACGATACGCAGTATTTT
-	TRBJ2-5	TRBV2	TRBD2	CASSELLAQETQYF	TGTGCCAGCAGTGAATTACTAGCGCAAGAGACCCAGTACTTC
-	TRBJ2-3	TRBV24-1	TRBD2	CATSDWGGITDTQYF	TGTGCCACCAGTGATTGGGGGGGGATCACAGATACGCAGTATTTT
-	TRBJ1-4	TRBV5-1	TRBD1	CASSPGTVTNEKLFF	TGCGCCAGCAGCCCGGGGACAGTAACTAATGAAAAACTGTTTTTT
once	TRBJ2-1	TRBV5-1	TRBD1	CASSLAGQGAYNEQFF	TGCGCCAGCAGCTTGGCTGGTCAGGGGGCCTACAATGAGCAGTTCTTC
-	TRBJ2-1	TRBV6-5	TRBD2	CASRGLGGEQFF	TGTGCCAGCAGGGGACTAGGGGGTGAGCAGTTCTTC
-	TRBJ1-3	TRBV19	TRBD1	CASSMGRGPGNTIYF	TGTGCCAGTAGTATGGGCAGGGGGCCTGGAAACACCATATATTTT
-	TRBJ2-5	TRBV21-1	-	CASSRDGLRETQYF	TGTGCCAGCAGCAGAGACGGACTTCGGGAGACCCAGTACTTC
-	TRBJ1-2	TRBV7-2	TRBD1	CASSFAGGGESGGYTF	TGTGCCAGCAGCTTTGCAGGGGGTGGTGAGTCGGGTGGCTACACCTTC
once	TRBJ2-2	TRBV4-2	-	CASSQEIGTPRGELFF	TGTGCCAGCAGCCAAGAGATCGGTACCCCACGCGGGGAGCTGTTTTTT
-	TRBJ1-1	TRBV7-3	TRBD1	CASSLTGGQGRPLIF	TGTGCCAGCAGCTTAACAGGGGGACAGGGGAGGCCGTTGATCTTT
-	TRBJ1-5	TRBV19	TRBD1	CASSTGQDNQPQHF	TGTGCCAGTAGTACCGGACAGGACAATCAGCCCCAGCATTTT
-	TRBJ2-1	TRBV7-3	-	CASSLDIPNEQFF	TGTGCCAGCAGCTTAGACATCCCCAATGAGCAGTTCTTC
once	TRBJ1-2	TRBV6-5	-	CASRMGRGNYGYTF	TGTGCCAGCAGAATGGGCAGGGGTAACTATGGCTACACCTTC
-	TRBJ2-1	TRBV5-1	-	CASSLQYNEQFF	TGCGCCAGCAGCTTGCAATACAATGAGCAGTTCTTC
-	TRBJ2-5	TRBV18	TRBD2	CASSPDLKTMPGLAGETQYF	TGTGCCAGCTCACCTGACCTGAAAACGATGCCGGGACTAGCCGGGGAGACCCAGTACTTC
-	TRBJ1-2	TRBV5-1	TRBD1	CASSLATGGDGYTF	TGCGCCAGCAGCTTGGCGACAGGGGGCGATGGCTACACCTTC
-	TRBJ1-1	TRBV2	-	CASSEGGLRAEAFF	TGTGCCAGCAGTGAAGGGGGCCTTAGGGCTGAAGCTTTCTTT
-	TRBJ2-3	TRBV9	TRBD1	CASTLGTGTDTQYF	TGTGCCAGCACACTAGGGACAGGCACAGATACGCAGTATTTT
-	TRBJ2-2	TRBV12-5	TRBD1	CASGSGTGDFGELFF	TGTGCTAGTGGTTCCGGGACAGGGGATTTCGGGGAGCTGTTTTTT
-	TRBJ2-1	TRBV9	TRBD2	CASSVSTSGSGYNEQFF	TGTGCCAGCAGCGTAAGCACTAGCGGGAGTGGTTACAATGAGCAGTTCTTC
-	TRBJ1-1	TRBV3-1/TRBV3-2	-	CASSQRRGTEAFF	TGTGCCAGCAGCCAGCGACGAGGCACTGAAGCTTTCTTT
few	TRBJ2-2	TRBV5-1	TRBD1	CASSSGQGFTGELFF	TGCGCCAGCAGCTCGGGACAGGGGTTCACCGGGGAGCTGTTTTTT
-	TRBJ2-1	TRBV6-1	-	CASSDPQTALIF	TGTGCCAGCAGTGACCCACAGACAGCCCTGATCTTC
-	TRBJ2-5	TRBV19	-	CASSPAGRVGETQYF	TGTGCCAGTAGTCCAGCTGGCAGGGTCGGAGAGACCCAGTACTTC
-	TRBJ2-6	TRBV19	TRBD1	CASSARDSRSGANVLTF	TGTGCCAGTAGTGCCCGGGACAGCCGCTCTGGGGCCAACGTCCTGACTTTC
-	TRBJ1-1	TRBV2	-	CASRGYRTEAFF	TGTGCCAGCAGGGGCTATCGGACTGAAGCTTTCTTT
-	TRBJ2-1	TRBV5-8	-	CASSLTPSYNEQFF	TGTGCCAGCAGCTTGACACCCTCCTACAATGAGCAGTTCTTC
-	TRBJ2-5	TRBV7-6	TRBD2	CASSATSGSLGQYF	TGTGCCAGCAGCGCGACTAGCGGGAGCCTGGGCCAGTACTTC
-	TRBJ2-3	TRBV7-2	-	CASSLPSTDTQYF	TGTGCCAGCAGCCTTCCTAGCACAGATACGCAGTATTTT
-	TRBJ2-5	TRBV29-1	-	CSARGGINQETQYF	TGCAGCGCCCGGGGAGGTATTAATCAAGAGACCCAGTACTTC